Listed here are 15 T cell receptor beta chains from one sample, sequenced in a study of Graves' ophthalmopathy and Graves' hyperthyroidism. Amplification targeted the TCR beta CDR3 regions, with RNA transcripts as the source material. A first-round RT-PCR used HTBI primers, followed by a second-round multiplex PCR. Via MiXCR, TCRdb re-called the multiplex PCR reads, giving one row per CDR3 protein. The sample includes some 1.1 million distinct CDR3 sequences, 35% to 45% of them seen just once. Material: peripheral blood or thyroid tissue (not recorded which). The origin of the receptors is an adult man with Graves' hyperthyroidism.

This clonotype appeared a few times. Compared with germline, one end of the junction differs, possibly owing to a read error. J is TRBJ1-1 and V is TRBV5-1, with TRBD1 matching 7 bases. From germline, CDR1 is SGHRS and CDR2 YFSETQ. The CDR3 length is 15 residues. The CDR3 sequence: CASSTARQGGTEAFF. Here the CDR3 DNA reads TGTGCCAGCAGCACCGCCCGGCAGGGGGGGACTGAAGCTTTCTTT.

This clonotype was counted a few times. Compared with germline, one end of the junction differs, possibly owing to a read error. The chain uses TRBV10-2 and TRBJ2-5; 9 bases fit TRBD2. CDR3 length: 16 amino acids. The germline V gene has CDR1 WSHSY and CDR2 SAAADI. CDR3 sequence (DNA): TGTGCCAGCAACCGAGCGGGTAGCGGGAGTGTTGAGACCCAGTACTTC. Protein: CASNRAGSGSVETQYF.

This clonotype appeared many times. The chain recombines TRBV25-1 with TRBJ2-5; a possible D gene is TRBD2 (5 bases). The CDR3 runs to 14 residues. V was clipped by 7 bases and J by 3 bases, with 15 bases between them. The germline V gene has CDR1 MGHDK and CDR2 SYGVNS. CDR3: CASNSAGVKETQYF. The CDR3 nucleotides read TGTGCCAGCAACTCAGCCGGGGTCAAAGAGACCCAGTACTTC.

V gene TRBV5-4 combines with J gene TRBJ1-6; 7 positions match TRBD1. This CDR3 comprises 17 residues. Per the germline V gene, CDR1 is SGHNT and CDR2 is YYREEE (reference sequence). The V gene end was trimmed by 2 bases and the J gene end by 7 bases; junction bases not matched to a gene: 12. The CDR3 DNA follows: TGTGCCAGCAGCTTAGGTGGTTGGGGACAGAGAAATTCACCCCTCCACTTT. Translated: CASSLGGWGQRNSPLHF. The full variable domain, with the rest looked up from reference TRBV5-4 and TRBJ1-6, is ETGVTQSPTHLIKTRGQQVTLRCSSQSGHNTVSWYQQALGQGPQFIFQYYREEENGRGNFPPRFSGLQFPNYSSELNVNALELDDSALYLCASSLGGWGQRNSPLHFGNGTRLTVT.

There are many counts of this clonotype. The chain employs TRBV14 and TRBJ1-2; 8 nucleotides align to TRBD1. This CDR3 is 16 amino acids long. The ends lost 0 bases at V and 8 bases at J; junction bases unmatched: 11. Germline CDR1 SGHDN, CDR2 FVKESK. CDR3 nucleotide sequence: TGTGCCAGCAGCCAAGAGGGCGCAGGGGGCTATTACGGCTACACCTTC. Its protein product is CASSQEGAGGYYGYTF.

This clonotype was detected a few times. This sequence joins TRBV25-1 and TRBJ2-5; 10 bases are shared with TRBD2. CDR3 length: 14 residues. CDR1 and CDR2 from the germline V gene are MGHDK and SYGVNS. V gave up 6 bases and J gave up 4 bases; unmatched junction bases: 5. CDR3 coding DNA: TGTGCCAGCAGGAATAGACTAGCGGGAGAGACCCAGTACTTC. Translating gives CASRNRLAGETQYF.

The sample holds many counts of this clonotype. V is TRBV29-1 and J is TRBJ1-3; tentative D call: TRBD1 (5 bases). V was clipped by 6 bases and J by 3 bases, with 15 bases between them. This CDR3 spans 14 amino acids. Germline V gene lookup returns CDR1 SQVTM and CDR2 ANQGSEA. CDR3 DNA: TGCAGCGTAGCGGAGGGGACTGGTGGAAACACCATATATTTT. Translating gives CSVAEGTGGNTIYF.

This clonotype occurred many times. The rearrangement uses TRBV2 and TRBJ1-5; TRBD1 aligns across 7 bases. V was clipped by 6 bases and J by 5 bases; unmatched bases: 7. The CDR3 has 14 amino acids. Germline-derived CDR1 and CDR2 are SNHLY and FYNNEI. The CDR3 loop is CASRVQGFDQPQHF. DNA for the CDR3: TGTGCCAGCAGGGTACAGGGGTTCGATCAGCCCCAGCATTTT. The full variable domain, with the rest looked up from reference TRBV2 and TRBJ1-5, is EPEVTQTPSHQVTQMGQEVILRCVPISNHLYFYWYRQILGQKVEFLVSFYNNEISEKSEIFDDQFSVERPDGSNFTLKIRSTKLEDSAMYFCASRVQGFDQPQHFGDGTRLSIL.

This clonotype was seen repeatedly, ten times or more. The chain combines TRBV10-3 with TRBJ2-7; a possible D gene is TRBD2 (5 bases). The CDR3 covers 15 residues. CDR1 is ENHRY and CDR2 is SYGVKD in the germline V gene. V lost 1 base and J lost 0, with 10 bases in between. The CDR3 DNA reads TGTGCCATCAGTGAGTTGAGCGGAAGCTCCTACGAGCAGTACTTC. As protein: CAISELSGSSYEQYF.

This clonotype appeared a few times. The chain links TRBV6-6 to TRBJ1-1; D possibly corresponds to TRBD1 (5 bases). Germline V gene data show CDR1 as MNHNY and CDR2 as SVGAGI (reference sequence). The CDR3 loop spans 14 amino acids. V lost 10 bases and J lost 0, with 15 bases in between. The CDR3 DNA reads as TGTGCCACCGGGACCAGGATCATGAACACTGAAGCTTTCTTT. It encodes CATGTRIMNTEAFF.

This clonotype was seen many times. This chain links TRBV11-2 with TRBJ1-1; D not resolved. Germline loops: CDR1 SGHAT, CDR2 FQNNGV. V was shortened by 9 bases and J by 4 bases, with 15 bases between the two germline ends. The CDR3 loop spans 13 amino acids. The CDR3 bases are TGTGCCAGTTCGCCGAACCAGATCACTGAAGCTTTCTTT. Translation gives CASSPNQITEAFF.

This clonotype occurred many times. The CDR3 nucleotides read TGTGCCAGCAGCACCGGGACAGCAACCTCCTACGAGCAGTACTTC. This encodes CASSTGTATSYEQYF. J is TRBJ2-7 and V is TRBV7-6; 7 bases agree with TRBD1. V shed 5 bases and J 0 bases; nucleotides not matched to a gene: 7. The CDR3 covers 15 residues. The germline V gene has CDR1 SGHVS and CDR2 FNYEAQ.

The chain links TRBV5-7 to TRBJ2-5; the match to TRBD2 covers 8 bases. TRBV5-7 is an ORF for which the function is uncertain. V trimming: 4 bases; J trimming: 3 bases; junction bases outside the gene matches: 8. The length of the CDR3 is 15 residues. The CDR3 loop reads CASSPRNGREETQYF. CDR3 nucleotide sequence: TGTGCCAGCAGCCCCCGGAACGGGAGGGAAGAGACCCAGTACTTC.

The CDR3: CASKQGFTEAFF. Written as DNA, the CDR3 is TGTGCCAGCAAACAGGGCTTCACTGAAGCTTTCTTT. This chain uses TRBV7-3 with TRBJ1-1, with D maybe TRBD1 (6 bases). The ends were cut back, 7 bases at V and 4 bases at J, with 10 bases in the middle. Germline lookup yields CDR1 SGHTA and CDR2 FQGTGA. The CDR3 consists of 12 residues.

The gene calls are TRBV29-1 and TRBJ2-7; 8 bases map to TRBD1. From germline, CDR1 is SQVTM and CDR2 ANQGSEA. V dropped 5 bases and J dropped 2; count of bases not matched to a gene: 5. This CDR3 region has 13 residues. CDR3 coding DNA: TGCAGCGTTAGACAGGGGAGCACCTACGAGCAGTACTTC. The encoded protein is CSVRQGSTYEQYF.